The TCR beta chain described here comes from a study of T cell responses to AZD1222 COVID-19 vaccine. This clone has more than one count but fewer than ten. The antigen is unknown. The table came from immunoSEQ multiplex PCR; TCRdb's copy has only in-frame clones and leaves some out. Here the sample spans about 73,000 clones, around 81% being singletons. The study's findings and limits: Across spike, vaccine-associated CD4 TCRs were found, dominant at 160-218 and 743-854. Sampling that yielded the repertoires occurred only after the peak T cell response. There were mostly white British donors and more females than males, and clonal diversity was possibly underestimated.

The V and J ends lost 5 bases and 5 bases respectively, with 10 bases between them. The CDR3 is 13 residues long. In germline, CDR1 is SGHTA, CDR2 FQGNSA. This receptor was identified in an adult who received the AZD1222 COVID-19 vaccine. The genes are TRBV7-2 and TRBJ1-5; unclear D gene. This specimen was peripheral blood, taken 28 days after the second AZD1222 dose. The DNA for the CDR3 is TGTGCCAGCAGCCGCGGGCGATATCAGCCCCAGCATTTT. This translates into CASSRGRYQPQHF. The full variable domain, rest sourced from reference TRBV7-2 and TRBJ1-5, is GAGVSQSPSNKVTEKGKDVELRCDPISGHTALYWYRQSLGQGLEFLIYFQGNSAPDKSGLPSDRFSAERTGGSVSTLTIQRTQQEDSAVYLCASSRGRYQPQHFGDGTRLSIL.